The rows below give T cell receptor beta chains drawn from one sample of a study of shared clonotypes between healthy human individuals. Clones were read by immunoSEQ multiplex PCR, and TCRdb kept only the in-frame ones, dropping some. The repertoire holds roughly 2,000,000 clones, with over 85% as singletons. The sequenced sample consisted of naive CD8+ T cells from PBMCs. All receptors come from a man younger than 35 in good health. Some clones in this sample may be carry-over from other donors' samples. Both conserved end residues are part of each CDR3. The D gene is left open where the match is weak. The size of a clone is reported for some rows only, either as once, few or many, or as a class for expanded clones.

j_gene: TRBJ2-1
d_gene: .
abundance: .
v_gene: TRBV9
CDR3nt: TGTGCCAGCAGCGTATTCGGGGGAGAGTACAATGAGCAGTTCTTC
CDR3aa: CASSVFGGEYNEQFF

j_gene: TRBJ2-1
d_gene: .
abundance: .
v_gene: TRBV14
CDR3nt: TGTGCCAGCAGCCAACCGACTAGGGAGAGCTCCTACAATGAGCAGTTCTTC
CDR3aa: CASSQPTRESSYNEQFF

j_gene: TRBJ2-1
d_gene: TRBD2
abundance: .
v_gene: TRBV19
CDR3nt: TGTGCCAGCGGGAGGTACTCCTACAATGAGCAGTTCTTC
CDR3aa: CASGRYSYNEQFF

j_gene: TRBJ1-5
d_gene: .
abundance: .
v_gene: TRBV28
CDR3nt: TGTGCCAGCAGTCCCCTATTGACAGAGAGCAATCAGCCCCAGCATTTT
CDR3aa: CASSPLLTESNQPQHF

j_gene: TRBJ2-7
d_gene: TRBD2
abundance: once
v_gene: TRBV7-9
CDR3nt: TGTGCCAGCAGCGCGGGGACTAGCGCCCTCTCCTACGAGCAGTACTTC
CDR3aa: CASSAGTSALSYEQYF

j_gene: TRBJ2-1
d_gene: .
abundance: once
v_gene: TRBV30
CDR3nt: TGTGCCTGGAGTGTAGGGCGGGTTTACAATGAGCAGTTCTTC
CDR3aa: CAWSVGRVYNEQFF

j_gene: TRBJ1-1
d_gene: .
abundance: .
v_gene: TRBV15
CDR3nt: TGTGCCACCAGCAGAGACAGGGGTGAAGCTTTCTTT
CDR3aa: CATSRDRGEAFF

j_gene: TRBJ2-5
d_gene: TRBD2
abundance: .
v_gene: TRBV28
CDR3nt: TGTGCCAGCAGTGGAACAAGAGTTTGGCTAGCGGGAGAAGAGACCCAGTACTTC
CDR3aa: CASSGTRVWLAGEETQYF

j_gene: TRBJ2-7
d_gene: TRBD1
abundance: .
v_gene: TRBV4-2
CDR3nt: TGTGCCAGCAGCAAGGATAGGGGGCGCGACGAGCAGTACTTC
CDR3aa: CASSKDRGRDEQYF

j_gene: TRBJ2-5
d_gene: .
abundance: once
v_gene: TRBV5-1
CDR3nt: TGCGCCAGCAGTCCCGAGAAGGGGACCCAGTACTTC
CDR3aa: CASSPEKGTQYF

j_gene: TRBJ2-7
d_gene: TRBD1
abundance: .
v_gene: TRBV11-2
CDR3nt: TGTGCCAGCAGCCTTAGGGGGACAGGGGCCCACGAGCAGTACTTC
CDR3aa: CASSLRGTGAHEQYF

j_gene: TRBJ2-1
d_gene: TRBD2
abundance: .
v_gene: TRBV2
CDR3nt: TGTGCCAGCAGTGCCGCCCCCCTAGCGGAGCCCTCTTACAATGAGCAGTTCTTC
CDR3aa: CASSAAPLAEPSYNEQFF

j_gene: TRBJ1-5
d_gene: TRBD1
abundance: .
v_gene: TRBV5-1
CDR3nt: TGCGCCAGCAGCTTGGGTGACAGGGAATATAGCAATCAGCCCCAGCATTTT
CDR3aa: CASSLGDREYSNQPQHF

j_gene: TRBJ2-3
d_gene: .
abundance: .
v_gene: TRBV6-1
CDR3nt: TGTGCCAGCAGAACCTACAGGATGGACACAGATACGCAGTATTTT
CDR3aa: CASRTYRMDTDTQYF

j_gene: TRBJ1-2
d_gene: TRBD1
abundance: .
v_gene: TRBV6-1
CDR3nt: TGTGCCAGCAGTGAGGGACAGGGGTGGGGTGGCTACACCTTC
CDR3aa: CASSEGQGWGGYTF

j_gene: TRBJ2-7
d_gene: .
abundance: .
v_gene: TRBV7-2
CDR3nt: TGTGCCAGCAGCTTCTTTACGGGGACGGTCTACGAGCAGTACTTC
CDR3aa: CASSFFTGTVYEQYF

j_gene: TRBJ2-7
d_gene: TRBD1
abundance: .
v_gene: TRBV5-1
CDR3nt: TGCGCCAGCAGCTTGGCGGACAGGCAATTATCCGAGCAGTACTTC
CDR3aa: CASSLADRQLSEQYF

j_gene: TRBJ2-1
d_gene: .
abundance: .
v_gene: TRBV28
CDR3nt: TGTGCCAGCAGCCCGACTATTAGCTCCTACAATGAGCAGTTCTTC
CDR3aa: CASSPTISSYNEQFF

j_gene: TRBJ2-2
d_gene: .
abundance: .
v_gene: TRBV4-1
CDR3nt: TGCGCCAGCAGCCAAGTCGCGGGAACCGGGGAGCTGTTTTTT
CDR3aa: CASSQVAGTGELFF

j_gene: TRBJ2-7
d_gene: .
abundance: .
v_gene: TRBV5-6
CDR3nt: TGTGCCAGCAGCTATCGACTGGGGTACTACGAGCAGTACTTC
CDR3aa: CASSYRLGYYEQYF

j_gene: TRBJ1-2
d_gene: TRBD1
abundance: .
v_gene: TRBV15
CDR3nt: TGTGCCACCAGCACCGGGACAGCTATTAACTATGGCTACACCTTC
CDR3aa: CATSTGTAINYGYTF

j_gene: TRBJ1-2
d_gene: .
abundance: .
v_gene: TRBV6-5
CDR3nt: TGTGCCAGCAGGACCGAACAGGGCTTCTATGGCTACACCTTC
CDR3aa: CASRTEQGFYGYTF

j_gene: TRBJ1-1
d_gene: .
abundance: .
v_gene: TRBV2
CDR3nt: TGTGCCAGCAGTTGGGGGGGCACTGAAGCTTTCTTT
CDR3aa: CASSWGGTEAFF

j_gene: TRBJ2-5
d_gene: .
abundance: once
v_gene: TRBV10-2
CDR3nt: TGCGCCAGCAGTGAGCGGCGTTACCAAGAGACCCAGTACTTC
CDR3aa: CASSERRYQETQYF

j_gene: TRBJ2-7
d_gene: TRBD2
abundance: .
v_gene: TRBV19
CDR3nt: TGTGCCAGTTCTCCGGGACTAGGGATCTACGAGCAGTACTTC
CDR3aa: CASSPGLGIYEQYF

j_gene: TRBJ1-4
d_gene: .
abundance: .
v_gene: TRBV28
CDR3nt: TGTGCCAGCAGCTCCTTCCGACGGGAAAAACTGTTTTTT
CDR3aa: CASSSFRREKLFF